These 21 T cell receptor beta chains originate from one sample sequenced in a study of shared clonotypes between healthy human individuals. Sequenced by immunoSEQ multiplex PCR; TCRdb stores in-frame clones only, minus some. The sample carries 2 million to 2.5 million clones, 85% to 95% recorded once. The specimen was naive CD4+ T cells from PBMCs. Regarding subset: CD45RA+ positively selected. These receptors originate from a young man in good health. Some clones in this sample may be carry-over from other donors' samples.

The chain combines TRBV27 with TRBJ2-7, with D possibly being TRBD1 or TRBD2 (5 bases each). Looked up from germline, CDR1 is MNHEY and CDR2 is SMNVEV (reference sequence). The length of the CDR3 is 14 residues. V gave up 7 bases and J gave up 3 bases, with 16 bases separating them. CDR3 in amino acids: CASKPPGARYEQYF. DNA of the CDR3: TGTGCCAGCAAACCACCCGGGGCACGCTACGAGCAGTACTTC.

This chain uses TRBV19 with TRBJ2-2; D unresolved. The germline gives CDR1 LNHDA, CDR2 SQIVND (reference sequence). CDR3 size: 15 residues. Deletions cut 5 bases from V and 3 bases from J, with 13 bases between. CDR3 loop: CASSDRREYTGELFF. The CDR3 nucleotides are TGTGCCAGTAGTGATCGGAGAGAATACACCGGGGAGCTGTTTTTT.

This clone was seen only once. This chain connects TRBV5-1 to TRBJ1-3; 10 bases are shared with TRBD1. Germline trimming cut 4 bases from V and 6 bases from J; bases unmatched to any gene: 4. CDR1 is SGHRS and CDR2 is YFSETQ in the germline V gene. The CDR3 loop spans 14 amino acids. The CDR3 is CASSRDRGVNTIYF. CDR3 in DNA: TGCGCCAGCAGCCGGGACAGGGGTGTAAACACCATATATTTT.

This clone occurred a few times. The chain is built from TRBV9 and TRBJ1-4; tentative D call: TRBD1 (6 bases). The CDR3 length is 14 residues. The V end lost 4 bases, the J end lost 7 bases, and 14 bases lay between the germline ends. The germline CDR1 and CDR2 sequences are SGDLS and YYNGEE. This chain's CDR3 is CASSSGTISEKLFF. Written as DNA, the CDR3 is TGTGCCAGCAGCTCCGGGACAATTTCTGAAAAACTGTTTTTT.

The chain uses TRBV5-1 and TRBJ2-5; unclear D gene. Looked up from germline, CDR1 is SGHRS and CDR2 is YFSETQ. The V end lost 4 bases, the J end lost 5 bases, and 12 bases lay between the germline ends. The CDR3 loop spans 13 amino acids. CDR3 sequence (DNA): TGCGCCAGCAGCCCCTCCCCCGTGGAGACCCAGTACTTC. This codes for CASSPSPVETQYF.

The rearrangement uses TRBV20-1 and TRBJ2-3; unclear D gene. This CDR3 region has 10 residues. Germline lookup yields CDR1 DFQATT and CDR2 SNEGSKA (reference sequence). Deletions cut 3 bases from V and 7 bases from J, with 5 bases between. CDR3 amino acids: CSASPYTQYF. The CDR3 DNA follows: TGCAGTGCTAGTCCGTATACGCAGTATTTT.

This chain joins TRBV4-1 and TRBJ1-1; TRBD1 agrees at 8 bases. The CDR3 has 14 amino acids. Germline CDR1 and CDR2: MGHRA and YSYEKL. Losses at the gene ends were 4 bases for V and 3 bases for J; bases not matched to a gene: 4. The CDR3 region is CASSPGQGYTEAFF. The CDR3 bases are TGCGCCAGCAGCCCCGGACAGGGATACACTGAAGCTTTCTTT.

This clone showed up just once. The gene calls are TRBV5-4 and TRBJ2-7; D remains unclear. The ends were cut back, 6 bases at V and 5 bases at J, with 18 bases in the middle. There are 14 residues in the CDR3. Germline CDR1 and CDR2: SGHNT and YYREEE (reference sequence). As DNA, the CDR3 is TGTGCCAGCACCCAAGGGCGAAGGGCCGACGAGCAGTACTTC. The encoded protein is CASTQGRRADEQYF. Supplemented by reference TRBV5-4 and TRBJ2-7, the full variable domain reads ETGVTQSPTHLIKTRGQQVTLRCSSQSGHNTVSWYQQALGQGPQFIFQYYREEENGRGNFPPRFSGLQFPNYSSELNVNALELDDSALYLCASTQGRRADEQYFGPGTRLTVT.

For the CDR3, the DNA is TGTGCCAGCAGCGCGGGCCCTCAGGGCAGCTCCTACGAGCAGTACTTC. This sequence encodes CASSAGPQGSSYEQYF. This chain connects TRBV9 to TRBJ2-7; the D gene is possibly TRBD1 (5 bases). CDR3 size: 16 residues. V was shortened by 3 bases and J by 0 bases, with 16 bases between the two germline ends. Germline CDR1 SGDLS, CDR2 YYNGEE.

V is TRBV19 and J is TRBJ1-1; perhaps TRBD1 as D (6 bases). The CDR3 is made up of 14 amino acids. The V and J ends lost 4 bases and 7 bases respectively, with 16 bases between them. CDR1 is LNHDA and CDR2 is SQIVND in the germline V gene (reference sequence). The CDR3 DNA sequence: TGTGCCAGTAGTACGAACCTCCGGGACATTGAAGCTTTCTTT. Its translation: CASSTNLRDIEAFF.

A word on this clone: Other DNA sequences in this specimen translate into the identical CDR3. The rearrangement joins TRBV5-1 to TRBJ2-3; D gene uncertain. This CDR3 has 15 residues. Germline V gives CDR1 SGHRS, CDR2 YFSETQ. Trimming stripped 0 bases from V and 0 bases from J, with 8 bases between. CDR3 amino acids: CASSLAVSSTDTQYF. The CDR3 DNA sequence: TGCGCCAGCAGCTTGGCCGTCAGTAGCACAGATACGCAGTATTTT.

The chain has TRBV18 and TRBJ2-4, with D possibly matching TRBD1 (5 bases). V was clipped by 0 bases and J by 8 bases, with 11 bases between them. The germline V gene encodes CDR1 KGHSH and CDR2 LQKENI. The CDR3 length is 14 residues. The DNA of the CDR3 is TGTGCCAGCTCACCACCGGCAGGGCAGTACATTCAGTACTTC. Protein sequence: CASSPPAGQYIQYF.

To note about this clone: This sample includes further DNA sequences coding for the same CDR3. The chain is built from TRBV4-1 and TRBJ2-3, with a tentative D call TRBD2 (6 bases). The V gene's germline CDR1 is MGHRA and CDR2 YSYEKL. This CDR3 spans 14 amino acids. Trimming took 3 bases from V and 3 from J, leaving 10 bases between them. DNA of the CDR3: TGCGCCAGCAGCCATGGAGGGAGAACAGATACGCAGTATTTT. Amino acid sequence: CASSHGGRTDTQYF.

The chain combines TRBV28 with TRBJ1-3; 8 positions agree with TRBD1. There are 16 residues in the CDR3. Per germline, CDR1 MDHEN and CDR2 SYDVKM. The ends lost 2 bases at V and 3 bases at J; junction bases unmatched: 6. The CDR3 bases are TGTGCCAGCAGTTTACAGCAGGGGGCGGTTGGAAACACCATATATTTT. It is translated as CASSLQQGAVGNTIYF.

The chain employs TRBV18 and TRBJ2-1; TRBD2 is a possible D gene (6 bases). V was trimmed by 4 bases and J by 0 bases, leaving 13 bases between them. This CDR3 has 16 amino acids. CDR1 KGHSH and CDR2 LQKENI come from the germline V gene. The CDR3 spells CASSLTSSRSYNEQFF. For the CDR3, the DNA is TGTGCCAGCTCACTAACTAGCTCGCGCTCCTACAATGAGCAGTTCTTC.

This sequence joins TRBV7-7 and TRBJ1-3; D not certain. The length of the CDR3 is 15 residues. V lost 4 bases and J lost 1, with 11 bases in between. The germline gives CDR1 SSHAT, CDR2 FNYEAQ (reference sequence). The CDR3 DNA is TGTGCCAGCAGCTCCGGGCTAGGGTCTGGAAACACCATATATTTT. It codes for CASSSGLGSGNTIYF.

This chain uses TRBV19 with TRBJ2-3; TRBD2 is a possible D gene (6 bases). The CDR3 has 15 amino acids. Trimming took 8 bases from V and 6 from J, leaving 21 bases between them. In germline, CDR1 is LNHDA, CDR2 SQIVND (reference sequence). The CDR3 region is CASGPRRALVDTQYF. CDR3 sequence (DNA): TGTGCCAGTGGGCCTAGGAGGGCCCTCGTTGATACGCAGTATTTT.

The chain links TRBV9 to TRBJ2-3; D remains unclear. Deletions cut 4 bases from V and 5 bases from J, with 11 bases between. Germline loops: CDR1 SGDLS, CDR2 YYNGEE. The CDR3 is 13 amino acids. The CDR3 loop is CASSNLMVDTQYF. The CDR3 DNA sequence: TGTGCCAGCAGCAACTTAATGGTAGATACGCAGTATTTT.

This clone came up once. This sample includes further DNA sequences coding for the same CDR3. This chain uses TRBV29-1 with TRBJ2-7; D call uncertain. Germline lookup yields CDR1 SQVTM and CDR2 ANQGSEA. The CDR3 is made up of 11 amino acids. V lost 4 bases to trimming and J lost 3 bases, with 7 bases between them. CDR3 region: CSVGMDYEQYF. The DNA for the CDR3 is TGCAGCGTTGGAATGGACTACGAGCAGTACTTC.

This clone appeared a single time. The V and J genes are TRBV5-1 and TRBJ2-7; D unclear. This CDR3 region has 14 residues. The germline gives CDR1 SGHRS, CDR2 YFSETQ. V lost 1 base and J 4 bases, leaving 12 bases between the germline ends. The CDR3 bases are TGCGCCAGCAGCTTGACGGCAACTTCATACGAGCAGTACTTC. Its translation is CASSLTATSYEQYF. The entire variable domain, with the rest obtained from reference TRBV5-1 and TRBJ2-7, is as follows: KAGVTQTPRYLIKTRGQQVTLSCSPISGHRSVSWYQQTPGQGLQFLFEYFSETQRNKGNFPGRFSGRQFSNSRSEMNVSTLELGDSALYLCASSLTATSYEQYFGPGTRLTVT.

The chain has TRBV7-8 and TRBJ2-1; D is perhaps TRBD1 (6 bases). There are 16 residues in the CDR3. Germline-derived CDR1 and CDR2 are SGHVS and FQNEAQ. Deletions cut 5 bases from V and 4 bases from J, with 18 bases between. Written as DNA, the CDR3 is TGTGCCAGCAGCCCAACGACCCCAGGGGCGTACAATGAGCAGTTCTTC. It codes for CASSPTTPGAYNEQFF.